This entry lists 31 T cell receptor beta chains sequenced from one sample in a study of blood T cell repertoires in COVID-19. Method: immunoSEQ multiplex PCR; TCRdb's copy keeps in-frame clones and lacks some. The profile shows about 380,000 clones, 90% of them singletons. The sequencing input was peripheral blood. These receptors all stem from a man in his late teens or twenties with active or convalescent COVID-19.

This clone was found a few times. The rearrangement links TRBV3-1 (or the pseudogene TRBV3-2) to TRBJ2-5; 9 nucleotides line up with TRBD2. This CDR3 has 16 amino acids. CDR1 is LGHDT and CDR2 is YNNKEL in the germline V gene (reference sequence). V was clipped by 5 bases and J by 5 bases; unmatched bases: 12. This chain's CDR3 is CASSKVGGRADETQYF. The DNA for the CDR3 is TGTGCCAGCAGCAAAGTGGGCGGGAGGGCCGACGAGACCCAGTACTTC.

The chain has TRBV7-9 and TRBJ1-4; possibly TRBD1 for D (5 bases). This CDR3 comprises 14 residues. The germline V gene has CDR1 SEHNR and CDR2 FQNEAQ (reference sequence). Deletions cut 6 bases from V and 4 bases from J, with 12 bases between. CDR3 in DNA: TGTGCCAGCAGTCGTCAGGGATATAATGAAAAACTGTTTTTT. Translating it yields CASSRQGYNEKLFF. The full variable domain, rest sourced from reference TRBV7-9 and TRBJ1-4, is DTGVSQNPRHKITKRGQNVTFRCDPISEHNRLYWYRQTLGQGPEFLTYFQNEAQLEKSRLLSDRFSAERPKGSFSTLEIQRTEQGDSAMYLCASSRQGYNEKLFFGSGTQLSVL.

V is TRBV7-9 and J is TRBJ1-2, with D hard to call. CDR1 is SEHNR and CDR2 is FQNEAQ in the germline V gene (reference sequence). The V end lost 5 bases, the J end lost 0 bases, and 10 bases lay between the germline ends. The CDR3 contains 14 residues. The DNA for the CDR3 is TGTGCCAGCAGCCCATCCCCAGCTAACTATGGCTACACCTTC. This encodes CASSPSPANYGYTF.

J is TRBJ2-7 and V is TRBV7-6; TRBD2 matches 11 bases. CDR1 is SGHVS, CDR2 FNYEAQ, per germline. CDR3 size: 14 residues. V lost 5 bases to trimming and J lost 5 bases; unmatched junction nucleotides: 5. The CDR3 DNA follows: TGTGCCAGCAGCGGGGCTAGCGGGAGGAACGAGCAGTACTTC. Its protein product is CASSGASGRNEQYF.

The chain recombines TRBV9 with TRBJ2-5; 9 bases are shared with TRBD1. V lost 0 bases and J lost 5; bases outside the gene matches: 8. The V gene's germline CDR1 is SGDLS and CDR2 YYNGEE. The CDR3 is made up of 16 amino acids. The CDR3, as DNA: TGTGCCAGCAGCGTAGACGGTACAGGGGGCTTCGAGACCCAGTACTTC. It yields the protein CASSVDGTGGFETQYF.

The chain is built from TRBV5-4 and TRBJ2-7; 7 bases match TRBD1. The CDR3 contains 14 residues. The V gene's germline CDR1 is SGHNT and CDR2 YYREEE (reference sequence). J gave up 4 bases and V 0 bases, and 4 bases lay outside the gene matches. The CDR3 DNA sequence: TGTGCCAGCAGCTTGGACAGGGGTCCGTACGAGCAGTACTTC. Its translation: CASSLDRGPYEQYF.

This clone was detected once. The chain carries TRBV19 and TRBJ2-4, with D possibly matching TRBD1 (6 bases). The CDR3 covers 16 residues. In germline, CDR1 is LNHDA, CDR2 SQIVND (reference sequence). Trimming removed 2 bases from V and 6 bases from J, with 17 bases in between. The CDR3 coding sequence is TGTGCCAGTAGTATAACCCCACGACAGGCCGGAAACATTCAGTACTTC. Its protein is CASSITPRQAGNIQYF.

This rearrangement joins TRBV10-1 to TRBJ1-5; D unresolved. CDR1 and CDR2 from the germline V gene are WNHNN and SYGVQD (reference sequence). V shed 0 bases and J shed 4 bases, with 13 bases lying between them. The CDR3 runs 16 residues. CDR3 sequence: CASSESLGSVNQPQHF. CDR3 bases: TGCGCCAGCAGTGAGTCGCTAGGCAGCGTAAATCAGCCCCAGCATTTT.

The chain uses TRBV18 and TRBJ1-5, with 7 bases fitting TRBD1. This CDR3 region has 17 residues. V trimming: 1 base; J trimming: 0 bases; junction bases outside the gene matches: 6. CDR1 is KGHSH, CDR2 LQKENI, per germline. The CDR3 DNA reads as TGTGCCAGCTCACCACAGGGGACAGCTTATAGCAATCAGCCCCAGCATTTT. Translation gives CASSPQGTAYSNQPQHF.

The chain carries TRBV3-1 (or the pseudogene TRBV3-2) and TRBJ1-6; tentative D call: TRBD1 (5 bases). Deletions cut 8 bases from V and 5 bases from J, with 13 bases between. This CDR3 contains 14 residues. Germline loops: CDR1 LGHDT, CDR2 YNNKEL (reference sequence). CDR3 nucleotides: TGTGCCAGCTGTAAGGGGCTCGATAATTCACCCCTCCACTTT. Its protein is CASCKGLDNSPLHF.

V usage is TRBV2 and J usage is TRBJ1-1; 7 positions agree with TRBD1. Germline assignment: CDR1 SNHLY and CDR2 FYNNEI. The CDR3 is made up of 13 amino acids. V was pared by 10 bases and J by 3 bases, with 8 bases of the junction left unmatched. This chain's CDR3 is CATEDRTDTEAFF. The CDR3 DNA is TGTGCCACTGAGGACAGGACGGACACTGAAGCTTTCTTT.

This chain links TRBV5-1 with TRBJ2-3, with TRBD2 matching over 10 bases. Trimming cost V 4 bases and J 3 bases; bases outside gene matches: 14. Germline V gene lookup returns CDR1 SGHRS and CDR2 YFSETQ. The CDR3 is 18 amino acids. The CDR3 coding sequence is TGCGCCAGCAGCCCCGGACTAGCGGCCTGGGAATTGACAGATACGCAGTATTTT. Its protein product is CASSPGLAAWELTDTQYF.

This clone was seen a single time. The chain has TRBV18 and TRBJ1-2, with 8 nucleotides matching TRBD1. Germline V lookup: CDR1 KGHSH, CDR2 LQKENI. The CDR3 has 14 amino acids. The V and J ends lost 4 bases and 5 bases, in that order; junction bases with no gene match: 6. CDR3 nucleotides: TGTGCCAGCTCACAAAGCGACAGGGGTTATGGCTACACCTTC. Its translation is CASSQSDRGYGYTF. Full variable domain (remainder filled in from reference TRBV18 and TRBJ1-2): NAGVMQNPRHLVRRRGQEARLRCSPMKGHSHVYWYRQLPEEGLKFMVYLQKENIIDESGMPKERFSAEFPKEGPSILRIQQVVRGDSAAYFCASSQSDRGYGYTFGSGTRLTVV.

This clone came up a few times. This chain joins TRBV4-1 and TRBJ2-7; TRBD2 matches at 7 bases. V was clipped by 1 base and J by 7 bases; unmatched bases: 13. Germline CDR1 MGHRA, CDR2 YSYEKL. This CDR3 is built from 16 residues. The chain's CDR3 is CASSQAEVRASGEQYF. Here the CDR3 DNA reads TGCGCCAGCAGCCAAGCCGAGGTACGGGCTAGCGGAGAGCAGTACTTC.

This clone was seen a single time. The CDR3 nucleotides are TGTGCCAGCTCACCTGGGTACAGCAGCTCCTACGAGCAGTACTTC. This translates into CASSPGYSSSYEQYF. This chain connects TRBV18 to TRBJ2-7; D gene uncertain. V was trimmed by 3 bases and J by 0 bases, leaving 12 bases between them. Germline-derived CDR1 and CDR2 are KGHSH and LQKENI. The CDR3 runs 15 residues.

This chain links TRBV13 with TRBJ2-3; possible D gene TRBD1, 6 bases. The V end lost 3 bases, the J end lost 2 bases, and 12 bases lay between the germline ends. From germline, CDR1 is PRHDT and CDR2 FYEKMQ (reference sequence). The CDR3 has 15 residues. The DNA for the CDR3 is TGTGCCAGCAGCTTTGGGGGCTACTCCACAGATACGCAGTATTTT. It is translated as CASSFGGYSTDTQYF.

The CDR3 DNA reads as TGCGCCAGCAGCTTCCTAGCGGGCCAGGACGAGCAGTACTTC. Amino acids: CASSFLAGQDEQYF. The rearrangement uses TRBV5-1 and TRBJ2-7; 8 bases line up with TRBD2. V trimming: 2 bases; J trimming: 5 bases; junction bases outside the gene matches: 6. CDR3 size: 14 residues. CDR1 and CDR2 (germline): SGHRS, YFSETQ.

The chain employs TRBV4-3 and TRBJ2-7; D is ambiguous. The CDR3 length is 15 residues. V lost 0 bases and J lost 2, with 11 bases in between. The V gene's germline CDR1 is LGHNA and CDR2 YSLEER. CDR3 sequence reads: CASSQDRQVPYEQYF. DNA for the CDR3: TGCGCCAGCAGCCAAGATCGTCAGGTCCCCTACGAGCAGTACTTC.

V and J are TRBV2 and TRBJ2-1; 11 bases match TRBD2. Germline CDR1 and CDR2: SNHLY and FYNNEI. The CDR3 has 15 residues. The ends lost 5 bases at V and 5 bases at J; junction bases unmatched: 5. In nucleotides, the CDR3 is TGTGCCAGCAGTACCGGGACTAGCGGAAACAATGAGCAGTTCTTC. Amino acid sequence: CASSTGTSGNNEQFF.

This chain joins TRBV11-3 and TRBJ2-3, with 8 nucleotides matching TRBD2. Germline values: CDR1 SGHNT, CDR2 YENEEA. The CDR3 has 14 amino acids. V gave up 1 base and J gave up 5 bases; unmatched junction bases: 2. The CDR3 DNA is TGTGCCAGCAGCTTAGCGGGGGGGGTAGATACGCAGTATTTT. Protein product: CASSLAGGVDTQYF.

CDR3 in amino acids: CASSFRQGDGYTF. As DNA, the CDR3 is TGTGCCAGCAGCTTCCGACAGGGGGATGGCTACACCTTC. The chain joins TRBV7-2 to TRBJ1-2; 9 bases agree with TRBD1. The CDR3 has 13 residues. Germline values: CDR1 SGHTA, CDR2 FQGNSA. Unmatched junction bases numbered 2, after V lost 3 bases and J lost 6 bases.

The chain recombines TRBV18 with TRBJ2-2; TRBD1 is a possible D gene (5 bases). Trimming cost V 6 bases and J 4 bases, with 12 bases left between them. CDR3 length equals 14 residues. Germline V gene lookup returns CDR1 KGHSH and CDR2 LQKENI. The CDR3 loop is CASSLGQSTGELFF. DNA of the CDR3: TGTGCCAGCTCCCTGGGGCAGAGCACCGGGGAGCTGTTTTTT.

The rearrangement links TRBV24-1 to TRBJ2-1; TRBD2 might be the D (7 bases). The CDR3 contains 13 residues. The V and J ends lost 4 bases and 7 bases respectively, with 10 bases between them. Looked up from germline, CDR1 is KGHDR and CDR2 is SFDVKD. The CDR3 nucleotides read TGTGCCACCAGTGAGGCGGGGGCTAATGAGCAGTTCTTC. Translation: CATSEAGANEQFF.

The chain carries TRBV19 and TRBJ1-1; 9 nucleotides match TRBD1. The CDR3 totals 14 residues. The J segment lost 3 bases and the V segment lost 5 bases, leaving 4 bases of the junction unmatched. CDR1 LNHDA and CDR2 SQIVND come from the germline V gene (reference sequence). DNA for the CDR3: TGTGCCAGTAGTCGATGGACAGGGGACACTGAAGCTTTCTTT. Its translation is CASSRWTGDTEAFF. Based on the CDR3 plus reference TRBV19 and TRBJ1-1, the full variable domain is DGGITQSPKYLFRKEGQNVTLSCEQNLNHDAMYWYRQDPGQGLRLIYYSQIVNDFQKGDIAEGYSVSREKKESFPLTVTSAQKNPTAFYLCASSRWTGDTEAFFGQGTRLTVV.

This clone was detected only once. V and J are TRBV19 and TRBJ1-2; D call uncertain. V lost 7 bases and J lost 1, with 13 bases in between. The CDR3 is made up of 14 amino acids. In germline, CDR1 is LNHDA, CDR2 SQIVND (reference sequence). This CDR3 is CASTPRGNNYGYTF. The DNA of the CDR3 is TGTGCCAGTACCCCCCGCGGGAATAACTATGGCTACACCTTC. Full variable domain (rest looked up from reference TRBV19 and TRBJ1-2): DGGITQSPKYLFRKEGQNVTLSCEQNLNHDAMYWYRQDPGQGLRLIYYSQIVNDFQKGDIAEGYSVSREKKESFPLTVTSAQKNPTAFYLCASTPRGNNYGYTFGSGTRLTVV.

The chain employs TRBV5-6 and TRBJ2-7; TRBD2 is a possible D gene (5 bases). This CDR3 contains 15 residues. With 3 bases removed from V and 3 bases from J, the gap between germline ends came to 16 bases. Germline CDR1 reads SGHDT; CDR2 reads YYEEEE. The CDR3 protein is CASSSGGGSFYEQYF. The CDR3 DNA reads TGTGCCAGCAGCTCGGGCGGAGGTTCCTTCTACGAGCAGTACTTC.

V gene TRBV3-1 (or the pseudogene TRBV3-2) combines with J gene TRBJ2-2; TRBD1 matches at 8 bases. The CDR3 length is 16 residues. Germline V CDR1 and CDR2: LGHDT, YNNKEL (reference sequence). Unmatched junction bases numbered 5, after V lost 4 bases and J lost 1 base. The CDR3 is CASSPTGTGNTGELFF. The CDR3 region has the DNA TGTGCCAGCAGCCCTACCGGGACAGGGAACACCGGGGAGCTGTTTTTT.

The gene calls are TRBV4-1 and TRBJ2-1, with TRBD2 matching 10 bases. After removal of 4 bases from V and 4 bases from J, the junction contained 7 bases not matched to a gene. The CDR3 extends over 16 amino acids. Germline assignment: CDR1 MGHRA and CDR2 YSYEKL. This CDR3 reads CASSPDSGRSYNEQFF. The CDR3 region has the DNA TGCGCCAGCAGCCCTGATAGCGGGAGGAGTTACAATGAGCAGTTCTTC.

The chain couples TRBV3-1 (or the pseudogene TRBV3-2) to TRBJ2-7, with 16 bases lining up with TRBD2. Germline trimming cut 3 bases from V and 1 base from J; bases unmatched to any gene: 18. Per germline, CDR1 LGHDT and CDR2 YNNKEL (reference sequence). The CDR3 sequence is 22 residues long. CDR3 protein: CASSHHWGTGTSGRARSYEQYF. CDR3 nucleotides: TGTGCCAGCAGCCATCATTGGGGGACCGGGACTAGCGGGAGGGCCCGATCCTACGAGCAGTACTTC.

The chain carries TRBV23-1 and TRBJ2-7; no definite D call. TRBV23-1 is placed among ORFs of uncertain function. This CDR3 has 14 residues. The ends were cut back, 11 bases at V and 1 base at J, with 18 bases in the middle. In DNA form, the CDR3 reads TGCGCCGCTACCTCGCAGCGACTTTCCTACGAGCAGTACTTC. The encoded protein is CAATSQRLSYEQYF.

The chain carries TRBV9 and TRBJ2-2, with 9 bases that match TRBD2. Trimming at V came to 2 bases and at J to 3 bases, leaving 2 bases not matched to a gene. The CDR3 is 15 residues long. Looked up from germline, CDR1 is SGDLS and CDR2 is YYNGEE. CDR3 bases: TGTGCCAGCAGCGTTGGGACTAGCTACACCGGGGAGCTGTTTTTT. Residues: CASSVGTSYTGELFF.